One sample yielded the 30 T cell receptor beta chains listed below, sequenced in a study of cytomegalovirus exposure and HLA in healthy donors. PCR primers comprised 60 Vbeta and 13 Jbeta primers. The table came from immunoSEQ multiplex PCR; TCRdb's copy has only in-frame clones and leaves some out. Of about 190,000 clones in the sample, 75% to 90% were seen once. The source material was PBMCs. The receptor source for this set is a woman aged 45 to 65 in good health and CMV-seropositive.

The gene calls are TRBV27 and TRBJ2-1; 7 bases match TRBD2. The V gene end was trimmed by 5 bases and the J gene end by 2 bases; junction bases not matched to a gene: 9. The germline V gene encodes CDR1 MNHEY and CDR2 SMNVEV (reference sequence). The CDR3 loop spans 16 amino acids. This CDR3 reads CASSPRLAGPYNEQFF. CDR3 in DNA: TGTGCCAGCAGTCCCCGACTAGCTGGCCCCTACAATGAGCAGTTCTTC.

The CDR3 nucleotides read TGTGCCAGCAGCGTAGGGATTAGCGGGGGCGAAGAGACCCAGTACTTC. Encoded protein: CASSVGISGGEETQYF. V is TRBV9 and J is TRBJ2-5, with 9 nucleotides matching TRBD2. Germline V gene lookup returns CDR1 SGDLS and CDR2 YYNGEE. The CDR3 has 16 residues. V gave up 0 bases and J gave up 3 bases; unmatched junction bases: 6.

The J gene is TRBJ1-5, the V gene TRBV28; D unresolved. V dropped 5 bases and J dropped 0 bases, with 11 bases sitting between them. The CDR3 extends over 15 amino acids. Germline V gene lookup returns CDR1 MDHEN and CDR2 SYDVKM. Here the CDR3 DNA reads TGTGCCAGCAGTCGAGGGAAATTTAGCAATCAGCCCCAGCATTTT. It specifies CASSRGKFSNQPQHF.

V is TRBV6-1 and J is TRBJ2-1; 7 bases align to TRBD1. Losses at the gene ends were 5 bases for V and 5 bases for J; bases not matched to a gene: 6. The V gene's germline CDR1 is MNHNS and CDR2 SASEGT. The CDR3 has 14 residues. The chain's CDR3 is CASSRTGADNEQFF. In nucleotides, the CDR3 is TGTGCCAGCAGTAGAACAGGGGCTGACAATGAGCAGTTCTTC.

The chain combines TRBV14 with TRBJ2-1, with a weak D call TRBD2 (6 bases). The V end was cut by 0 bases, the J end by 13 bases, with 13 bases between. This CDR3 comprises 13 residues. Per the germline V gene, CDR1 is SGHDN and CDR2 is FVKESK. The CDR3 reads CASSQDGGDFQFF. The CDR3 DNA reads as TGTGCCAGCAGCCAAGATGGCGGGGATTTTCAGTTCTTC.

V gene TRBV18 combines with J gene TRBJ2-2; a weak D match, TRBD1 (6 bases). Trimming removed 1 base from V and 5 bases from J, with 8 bases in between. CDR1 is KGHSH and CDR2 is LQKENI in the germline V gene. This CDR3 is 14 amino acids long. CDR3 residues: CASSPQRGTGELFF. The CDR3, as DNA: TGTGCCAGCTCACCACAAAGGGGGACCGGGGAGCTGTTTTTT.

This chain joins TRBV7-2 and TRBJ1-3, with TRBD1 as a possible D gene (5 bases). Germline V gene data show CDR1 as SGHTA and CDR2 as FQGNSA. The CDR3 runs 15 residues. Deletions cut 1 base from V and 4 bases from J, with 11 bases between. The CDR3 sequence: CASSLEGARGNTIYF. DNA for the CDR3: TGTGCCAGCAGCTTAGAAGGGGCGCGGGGAAACACCATATATTTT.

The V call is TRBV7-8, the J call TRBJ2-7, with 9 bases identical to TRBD2. This CDR3 contains 15 residues. CDR1 is SGHVS and CDR2 is FQNEAQ in the germline V gene. The J segment lost 4 bases and the V segment lost 4 bases, leaving 8 bases of the junction unmatched. The CDR3 DNA reads as TGTGCCAGCAGCTACGCAGCGGGGGGCATATACGAGCAGTACTTC. Translating gives CASSYAAGGIYEQYF.

This chain connects TRBV7-9 to TRBJ1-4; TRBD1 might be the D (5 bases). Trimming shortened V by 5 bases and J by 3 bases, and 16 bases separated the two germline ends. Per the germline V gene, CDR1 is SEHNR and CDR2 is FQNEAQ (reference sequence). The CDR3 contains 16 residues. The CDR3 protein is CASSDGPRGSNEKLFF. In DNA form, the CDR3 reads TGTGCCAGCAGCGATGGGCCTAGGGGATCTAATGAAAAACTGTTTTTT.

This clone was detected only a few times. J is TRBJ2-3 and V is TRBV6-5; tentative D call: TRBD1 (5 bases). Germline values: CDR1 MNHEY, CDR2 SVGAGI. V lost 9 bases, J lost 0 bases, and 10 bases lay in between. The CDR3 is made up of 13 amino acids. The CDR3: CASRTLSTDTQYF. The CDR3 DNA reads TGTGCCAGTAGGACACTTAGCACAGATACGCAGTATTTT.

V is TRBV5-1 and J is TRBJ2-7; TRBD1 agrees at 9 bases. This CDR3 comprises 15 residues. Germline trimming cut 4 bases from V and 3 bases from J; bases unmatched to any gene: 8. Per germline, CDR1 SGHRS and CDR2 YFSETQ. CDR3 region: CASSTPGQGSYEQYF. The CDR3 DNA reads TGCGCCAGCAGCACCCCGGGACAGGGCAGCTACGAGCAGTACTTC. The whole variable domain, remainder taken from reference TRBV5-1 and TRBJ2-7, is KAGVTQTPRYLIKTRGQQVTLSCSPISGHRSVSWYQQTPGQGLQFLFEYFSETQRNKGNFPGRFSGRQFSNSRSEMNVSTLELGDSALYLCASSTPGQGSYEQYFGPGTRLTVT.

The gene calls are TRBV4-1 and TRBJ2-2, with D possibly TRBD2 on 6 matching bases. This CDR3 has 16 residues. CDR1 and CDR2 from the germline V gene are MGHRA and YSYEKL. The ends were cut back, 4 bases at V and 3 bases at J, with 15 bases in the middle. CDR3 in DNA: TGCGCCAGCAGCCGCGGAGGCGGGGTTGACACCGGGGAGCTGTTTTTT. This sequence encodes CASSRGGGVDTGELFF.

This clone is a singleton in its sample. This chain links TRBV18 with TRBJ1-1; no clear D. CDR1 is KGHSH, CDR2 LQKENI, per germline. V was cut by 2 bases and J by 4 bases, with 11 bases left in between. The CDR3 has 14 amino acids. The CDR3, as DNA: TGTGCCAGCTCACCAACACAAGAGGGCACTGAAGCTTTCTTT. Its translation: CASSPTQEGTEAFF.

This clone was recorded only once. The chain couples TRBV6-5 to TRBJ2-7, with 10 positions matching TRBD1. The germline V gene encodes CDR1 MNHEY and CDR2 SVGAGI. The V segment lost 2 bases and the J segment 5 bases; nucleotides outside the gene matches: 6. The CDR3 consists of 15 residues. Written as DNA, the CDR3 is TGTGCCAGCAGTTACGCGGGACAGGGGATCGACGAGCAGTACTTC. Translation gives CASSYAGQGIDEQYF.

The chain couples TRBV18 to TRBJ2-7; 9 nucleotides agree with TRBD1. Germline lookup yields CDR1 KGHSH and CDR2 LQKENI. After removal of 3 bases from V and 3 bases from J, the junction contained 6 bases not matched to a gene. CDR3 size: 15 residues. DNA of the CDR3: TGTGCCAGCTCACCGGGACAGGGCTCCTTCTACGAGCAGTACTTC. It encodes CASSPGQGSFYEQYF.

V usage is TRBV19 and J usage is TRBJ1-2; 9 positions agree with TRBD1. V lost 5 bases and J lost 2; bases outside the gene matches: 6. CDR1 is LNHDA, CDR2 SQIVND, per germline (reference sequence). This CDR3 is 15 amino acids long. The CDR3 region has the DNA TGTGCCAGTAGTTTCTGGGACAGGGAGAACTATGGCTACACCTTC. This sequence encodes CASSFWDRENYGYTF. Looking up the rest from reference TRBV19 and TRBJ1-2 gives the full variable domain: DGGITQSPKYLFRKEGQNVTLSCEQNLNHDAMYWYRQDPGQGLRLIYYSQIVNDFQKGDIAEGYSVSREKKESFPLTVTSAQKNPTAFYLCASSFWDRENYGYTFGSGTRLTVV.

The V call is TRBV2, the J call TRBJ1-2; 7 positions agree with TRBD1. From germline, CDR1 is SNHLY and CDR2 FYNNEI. The CDR3 is 14 residues long. Trimming removed 4 bases from V and 3 bases from J; junction bases left unmatched: 5. The CDR3 nucleotides read TGTGCCAGCAGTGCACAGGGGAGAGACTATGGCTACACCTTC. Protein: CASSAQGRDYGYTF.

The chain joins TRBV9 to TRBJ2-5, with D possibly TRBD1 on 7 matching bases. V was trimmed by 3 bases and J by 4 bases, leaving 19 bases between them. Germline CDR1 is SGDLS and CDR2 is YYNGEE. The CDR3 extends over 16 amino acids. This chain's CDR3 is CASSAAGQPRGETQYF. CDR3 DNA sequence: TGTGCCAGCAGCGCCGCGGGACAGCCCCGGGGAGAGACCCAGTACTTC.

Comment on this clone: The same CDR3 arises from other DNA sequences in this sample as well. V and J are TRBV2 and TRBJ2-7; tentative D call: TRBD2 (6 bases). Germline CDR1 and CDR2: SNHLY and FYNNEI. CDR3 size: 11 residues. V was clipped by 9 bases and J by 10 bases, with 16 bases between them. The DNA for the CDR3 is TGTGCCAGAGTGGTGCGGGGCGAACAGTACTTC. It specifies CARVVRGEQYF.

The V call is TRBV5-4, the J call TRBJ1-2; maybe TRBD1 (6 bases). Germline CDR1 is SGHNT and CDR2 is YYREEE (reference sequence). V lost 1 base to trimming and J lost 0 bases, with 10 bases between them. CDR3 size: 15 residues. CDR3 amino acids: CASSLSQGANYGYTF. DNA of the CDR3: TGTGCCAGCAGCTTGTCACAGGGAGCTAACTATGGCTACACCTTC.

The chain joins TRBV19 to TRBJ1-6; 7 nucleotides line up with TRBD1. In germline, CDR1 is LNHDA, CDR2 SQIVND (reference sequence). The CDR3 has 16 amino acids. V trimming: 5 bases; J trimming: 7 bases; junction bases outside the gene matches: 11. The CDR3 here is CASSSRQGGSNSPLHF. The CDR3 nucleotides are TGTGCCAGTAGTTCCCGACAGGGAGGTTCGAATTCACCCCTCCACTTT.

This clone came up a few times. The chain is built from TRBV7-8 and TRBJ1-3; D gene unclear. The CDR3 contains 18 residues. V was clipped by 0 bases and J by 0 bases, with 15 bases between them. CDR1 and CDR2 (germline): SGHVS, FQNEAQ. CDR3 nucleotides: TGTGCCAGCAGCTTAGCAGTTGTACAGCCTTACTCTGGAAACACCATATATTTT. Translation: CASSLAVVQPYSGNTIYF.

The J gene is TRBJ2-6, the V gene TRBV27, with D maybe TRBD1 (5 bases). This CDR3 spans 15 amino acids. Trimming removed 6 bases from V and 2 bases from J, with 11 bases in between. Germline CDR1 MNHEY, CDR2 SMNVEV (reference sequence). CDR3 nucleotides: TGTGCCAGCAGCCTCGACAGAACTGGGGCCAACGTCCTGACTTTC. This sequence encodes CASSLDRTGANVLTF.

The chain uses TRBV6-6 and TRBJ2-2, with TRBD1 identical over 10 bases. The CDR3 is 14 amino acids. V trimming: 5 bases; J trimming: 6 bases; junction bases outside the gene matches: 3. Germline lookup yields CDR1 MNHNY and CDR2 SVGAGI (reference sequence). This chain's CDR3 is CASSRQGAAGELFF. DNA of the CDR3: TGTGCCAGCAGTCGACAGGGGGCGGCCGGGGAGCTGTTTTTT.

This chain connects TRBV9 to TRBJ2-6; 10 bases are shared with TRBD1. CDR3 length: 17 amino acids. V was pared by 3 bases and J by 0 bases, with 3 bases of the junction left unmatched. Germline CDR1 and CDR2: SGDLS and YYNGEE. CDR3 region: CASSARTGGSGANVLTF. The CDR3 nucleotides are TGTGCCAGCAGCGCGCGGACAGGGGGCTCTGGGGCCAACGTCCTGACTTTC. Drawing the rest from reference TRBV9 and TRBJ2-6, the complete variable domain is DSGVTQTPKHLITATGQRVTLRCSPRSGDLSVYWYQQSLDQGLQFLIQYYNGEERAKGNILERFSAQQFPDLHSELNLSSLELGDSALYFCASSARTGGSGANVLTFGAGSRLTVL.

The table lists this clone with a count of one. The V and J genes are TRBV27 and TRBJ2-1; 11 bases align to TRBD1. V lost 3 bases and J lost 4; bases outside the gene matches: 2. The CDR3 contains 15 residues. Germline CDR1 MNHEY, CDR2 SMNVEV (reference sequence). CDR3 loop: CASSLGQGGYNEQFF. In DNA, the CDR3 is TGTGCCAGCAGTTTGGGACAGGGGGGTTACAATGAGCAGTTCTTC.

The rearrangement links TRBV6-1 to TRBJ2-3; 8 bases align to TRBD1. This CDR3 is built from 15 residues. V shed 4 bases, J shed 1 base, and the junction held 4 bases outside the gene matches. Germline values: CDR1 MNHNS, CDR2 SASEGT. The CDR3 loop reads CASSAYRGGTDTQYF. The CDR3 DNA reads TGTGCCAGCAGTGCCTACAGGGGGGGCACAGATACGCAGTATTTT.

The rearrangement uses TRBV7-3 and TRBJ2-1; 11 bases map to TRBD2. After removal of 6 bases from V and 5 bases from J, the junction contained 12 bases not matched to a gene. CDR3 length equals 17 residues. The germline CDR1 and CDR2 sequences are SGHTA and FQGTGA. The CDR3 DNA follows: TGTGCCAGCAGTTCACACCCACTAGCGGGGGTCAACAATGAGCAGTTCTTC. This translates into CASSSHPLAGVNNEQFF.

The genes are TRBV6-1 and TRBJ2-3; 8 bases align to TRBD1. The trim removed 4 bases at V and 4 bases at J, leaving 7 bases unmatched. CDR1 is MNHNS, CDR2 SASEGT, per germline. The CDR3 runs to 15 residues. DNA for the CDR3: TGTGCCAGCAGTGGGGGACAGGTTTTCGCAGATACGCAGTATTTT. It specifies CASSGGQVFADTQYF.

The chain carries TRBV5-4 and TRBJ2-4, with 8 bases fitting TRBD2. The length of the CDR3 is 16 residues. The germline CDR1 and CDR2 sequences are SGHNT and YYREEE (reference sequence). With 1 base clipped from V and 1 base from J, the junction kept 4 bases outside the gene matches. The CDR3 reads CASSLSSGAAKNIQYF. The CDR3 DNA follows: TGTGCCAGCAGCTTGAGTAGCGGGGCGGCCAAAAACATTCAGTACTTC.